This entry is about one T cell receptor beta chain. The antigen is undetermined. CDR3 length equals 19 residues. Germline V gene lookup returns CDR1 LNHDA and CDR2 SQIVND (reference sequence). V was pared by 5 bases and J by 2 bases, with 16 bases of the junction left unmatched. The sample is drawn from a study of OX40 agonist ivuxolimab in advanced cancers. Study summary: An anti-OX40 (CD134) antibody with agonistic activity, ivuxolimab, was administered to patients. Study results and caveats: Certain nonresponders likewise exhibited a low normalized T-cell clonal expansion. Patients who responded partially at 0.1-3.0 mg/kg showed clonal expansion ranking among the lowest.

TCRdb's copy holds only in-frame clones and misses some; the assay was immunoSEQ multiplex PCR. The table lists tens of thousands of clones, approximately 90% of them singletons, with 10% to 15% in the top ten. The chain links TRBV19 to TRBJ1-5; TRBD1 matches at 9 bases. The sample consisted of CD4+ or CD8+ T cells sorted from blood, taken in a trial of the OX40 agonist ivuxolimab. The clonotype comes from an adult with an advanced solid tumor such as melanoma, head and neck, liver or kidney cancer. The CDR3 spells CASSVTGTGIESGNQPQHF. The CDR3 DNA follows: TGTGCCAGTAGTGTAACCGGGACAGGGATCGAGTCGGGCAATCAGCCCCAGCATTTT.